This T cell receptor (beta chain) derives from a study of cytomegalovirus exposure and HLA in healthy donors. Between the trimmed V and J ends, which lost 5 bases and 6 bases, there was a span of 10 bases. From germline, CDR1 is SGHNT and CDR2 YENEEA. The CDR3 totals 13 residues. Primers: 60 Vbeta forward and 13 Jbeta reverse. The data were produced by immunoSEQ multiplex PCR, yet TCRdb's version contains in-frame clones alone and is incomplete. The repertoire includes approximately 81,000 clones, about 80% of them detected once, and approximately 3.2% sits in the top ten. The J gene is TRBJ2-2, the V gene TRBV11-3, with a tentative D call TRBD2 (6 bases). The source of this sequence is a man aged 45-60 years in good health and CMV-seropositive. The sequenced sample was PBMCs. The CDR3, as DNA: TGTGCCAGCAGCCCGCGGGACTCCGGGGAGCTGTTTTTT. Translated, it gives CASSPRDSGELFF.